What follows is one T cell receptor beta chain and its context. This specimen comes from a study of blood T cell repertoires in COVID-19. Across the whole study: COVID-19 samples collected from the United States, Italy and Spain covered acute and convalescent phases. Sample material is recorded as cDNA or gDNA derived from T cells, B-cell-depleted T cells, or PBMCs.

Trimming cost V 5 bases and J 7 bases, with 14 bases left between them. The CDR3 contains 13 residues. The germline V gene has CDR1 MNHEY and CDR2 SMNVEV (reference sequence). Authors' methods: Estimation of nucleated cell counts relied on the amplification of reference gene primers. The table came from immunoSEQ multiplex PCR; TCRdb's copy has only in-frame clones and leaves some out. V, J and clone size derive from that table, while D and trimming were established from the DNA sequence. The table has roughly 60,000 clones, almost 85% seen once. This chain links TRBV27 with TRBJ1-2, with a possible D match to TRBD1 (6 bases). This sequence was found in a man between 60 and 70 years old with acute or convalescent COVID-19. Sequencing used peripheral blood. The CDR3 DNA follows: TGTGCCAGCAGTCTCGACAGGTGGTCTGGCTACACCTTC. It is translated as CASSLDRWSGYTF.